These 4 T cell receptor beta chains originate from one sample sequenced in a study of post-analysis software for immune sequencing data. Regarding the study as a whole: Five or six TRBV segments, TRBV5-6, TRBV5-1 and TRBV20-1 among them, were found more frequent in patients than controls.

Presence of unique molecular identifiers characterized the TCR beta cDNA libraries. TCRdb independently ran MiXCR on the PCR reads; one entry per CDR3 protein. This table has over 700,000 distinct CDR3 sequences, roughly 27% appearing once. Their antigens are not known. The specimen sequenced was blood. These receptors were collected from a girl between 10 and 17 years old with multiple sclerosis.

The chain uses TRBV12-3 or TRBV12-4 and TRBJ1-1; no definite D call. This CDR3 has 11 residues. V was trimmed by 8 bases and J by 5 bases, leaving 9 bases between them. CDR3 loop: CASLSLTEAFF. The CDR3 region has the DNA TGTGCCAGCCTCTCGTTGACTGAAGCTTTCTTT.

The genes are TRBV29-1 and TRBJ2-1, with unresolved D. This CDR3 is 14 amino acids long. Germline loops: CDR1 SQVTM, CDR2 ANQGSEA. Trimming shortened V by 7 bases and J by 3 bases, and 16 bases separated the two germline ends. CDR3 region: CSAPAEPYYNEQFF. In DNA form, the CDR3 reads TGCAGCGCCCCGGCGGAGCCTTACTACAATGAGCAGTTCTTC.

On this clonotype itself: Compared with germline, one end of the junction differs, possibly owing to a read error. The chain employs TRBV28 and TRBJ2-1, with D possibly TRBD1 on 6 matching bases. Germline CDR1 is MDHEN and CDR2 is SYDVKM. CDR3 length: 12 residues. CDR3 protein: CTSTEGVNEQFF. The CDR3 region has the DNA TGTACCAGCACCGAGGGGGTGAATGAGCAGTTCTTC.

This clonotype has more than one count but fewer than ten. The chain's CDR3 is CASSRTGTVPYEQYF. The CDR3 region has the DNA TGTGCCAGCAGCCGAACCGGGACAGTTCCCTACGAGCAGTACTTC. The chain employs TRBV5-5 and TRBJ2-7; 7 bases match TRBD1. The CDR3 runs 15 residues. With 4 bases clipped from V and 2 bases from J, the junction kept 9 bases outside the gene matches. Looked up from germline, CDR1 is SGHKS and CDR2 is YYEKEE (reference sequence).